This TCR beta chain appears in the sequencing data of a study of cytomegalovirus exposure and HLA in healthy donors (dated by TCRdb to about 2017). About the study as a whole: In an earlier analysis of roughly 500 of the donors, less than 350 Gb of sequence data and about 110 million unique TCR beta sequences from approximately 180 million T cells were reported. Roughly 300 gigabases of sequencing data and approximately 80 million unique TCR sequences were included in an early release covering around 600 HLA-typed donors. Of the roughly 390 genotyped donors, roughly 85% fell in the genetic ancestry cluster associated with self-reported Caucasian donors. The study aimed to test whether cataloging public T cell receptors could reveal signatures of past pathogen exposure. The study profiled the T cell repertoires of 666 subjects by immunosequencing and related them to cytomegalovirus serostatus. Along with the approximately 600-subject first cohort, a separate validation cohort of 120 different subjects was used. The study combined high-throughput TCR immunosequencing, statistical association of individual TCRs with disease status, and machine learning to predict cytomegalovirus infection status. In a later analysis, previously published TCR beta repertoires from several hundred donors were re-analyzed and high-resolution HLA genotyping was added so that TCR occurrence patterns could be studied. Rather than using new phenotypic data, the later analysis identified candidate immune exposures from TCR beta sequences and from how often those sequences occurred across donors. In an earlier analysis of roughly 580 of the donors, high-throughput TCR beta sequencing was used to judge whether each TCR beta V gene segment behaved as functional or pseudogenic. Alongside the repertoire data, information on donor age, sex, ethnicity and CMV serostatus was compiled. A later genetic analysis used genome-wide SNP genotypes for 398 of the 666 donors, treating that subset as a discovery cohort. Every discovery cohort repertoire had been produced on one sequencing platform. HLA typing included class I and class II loci at four-digit resolution. Typing coverage varied by locus: roughly 620-630 donors for A, B, C, DRB1 and DQB1; about 520 for DQA1; more than 600 for DPA1; approximately 470 for DPB1. Several DR-DQ haplotypes were treated as single units for association and clustering because of strong linkage in the cohort. Among roughly 400 genotyped donors of the cohort, an average of about 220,000 unique TCR beta nucleotide sequences was sequenced per donor, of which approximately 18% were non-productive.

The library relied on the immunoSEQ multiplex PCR assay. For the multiplex PCR, a mixture combining 60 forward primers for TCR Vbeta segments and 13 reverse primers for TCR Jbeta segments was used. A multiplex PCR assay on genomic DNA amplified the CDR3 region of rearranged TCR beta genes. The amplified TCR beta libraries were sequenced on the Illumina HiSeq System as 87-base-pair reads. In the original analysis: Across the 700 or so repertoires, a later analysis counted 78 million or so unique TCR beta chains, roughly 11 million of which were shared by at least two donors. Raw reads were error-corrected and collapsed into unique sequences with a nearest-neighbor algorithm that merged closely related sequences to remove PCR and sequencing errors. CDR3 sequences were aligned to IMGT reference sequences to assign V, D and J gene segments. For a sequence to be retained, a match of at least six nucleotides to both a V gene segment and a J gene segment was required. Rearrangements were classified as productive when the CDR3 lacked stop codons and remained in frame with V and J, and all other rearrangements were classified as non-productive. Following IMGT convention, CDR3 was defined as the stretch from the second conserved V-encoded cysteine up to the conserved J-encoded phenylalanine. In an earlier analysis of roughly 580 of the donors, sequences lacking an unambiguous match to a single V gene segment were excluded. In an earlier analysis of roughly 500 of the donors, V segments were called functional above 56.7% productive rearrangements and were called segregating when the between-donor standard deviation exceeded 5%. A statistical classification framework was developed to diagnose cytomegalovirus status using the catalog of TCR beta chain sequences. A later analysis assigned V and J genes by comparing TCR nucleotide sequences with IMGT/GENE-DB human TR gene sequences. Using the TCRdist pipeline, a later analysis assigned CDR3 sequences along with most-parsimonious VDJ recombination scenarios. In a later analysis, each TCR beta chain was defined by its CDR3 amino acid sequence together with its V-gene family, and reads lacking a unique V-gene family were excluded. In a later analysis, around 600 highly shared, low-generation-probability nucleotide sequences were removed to address suspected cross-contamination and a sequencing artifact. In a later analysis, a clonal expansion index for each public chain was calculated from normalized within-repertoire ranks of inferred template counts. In a later analysis, generation probabilities were computed with a VDJ recombination model fitted to out-of-frame rearrangements, and the resulting probabilities were checked against IGoR. In a later analysis, TCR-TCR, TCR-HLA and TCR-CMV co-occurrence was scored with hypergeometric tests, and a repertoire-size bias correction was applied to TCR pairs. In a later analysis, false discovery rates were estimated by permuting HLA or CMV assignments 20 times. In a later analysis, co-occurring TCRs were grouped using DBSCAN, and TCRdist sequence similarity was added for clustering within HLA-allele-positive subsets. Repertoires with fewer than 30,000 or more than 120,000 public chains were left out of co-occurrence clustering, as were four to six repertoires with anomalous nucleotide sharing. TCRdb retrieved this table from immuneACCESS and kept in-frame rearrangements only. Not all clones are present; in checked studies, unresolved V genes account for under half, and no reason is known for the remainder. The D gene and trimming were derived from the DNA, and the V and J assignments and clone size from that table. The sample includes fewer than 150,000 clones, with 73% observed a single time. The ten largest clones take up over 13% of the sample.

The cohort was made up of under 800 healthy bone marrow donors. At the time of sampling, all cohort members were nominally healthy, though unrecorded immune exposures were likely present. CMV serostatus was recorded as positive for 250 to 300 and negative for about 55% of the roughly 670 cohort members, whereas no CMV serostatus was recorded for the donor in question. A peripheral blood sample was collected from each donor, and TCR beta sequencing was performed on peripheral blood mononuclear cells. Genomic DNA extraction from the blood cell samples was performed with the Qiagen DNeasy Blood Extraction Kit. With respect to this clone: There is no known antigen for this receptor. One base away there is no much larger clone; base qualities are not given.

Trimming removed 1 base from V and 0 bases from J, leaving 13 bases between the germline ends. The CDR3 spans 16 residues, from the cysteine through the phenylalanine. Solely the CDR3 DNA is kept, with 48 bases framed from the first base. CDR1 and CDR2, looked up from the germline V gene, are SGHVS and FQNEAQ. Overall study results and their limits: A cluster of highly shared sequence variants was judged likely to be a technical artifact of the sequencing pipeline. The only immune exposure information available for the cohort was CMV serostatus. Approximately 18 rarely observed V segments, including chromosome 9 orphons, were excluded from the earlier analysis of 550 to 700 of the donors because counts were too low. At a false discovery rate of 0.05, a later analysis linked 16,951 TCR beta sequences to specific HLA alleles. The authors suggested that the approach could potentially be generalized to other disease states and immunological phenotypes. In an earlier analysis of around 600 of the donors, most TCR beta V segments were observed in productive rearrangements about 87% or about 30% of the time, broadly matching IMGT annotations. According to a later analysis, parvovirus B19, influenza, CMV and Epstein-Barr virus appeared linked to several top co-occurrence clusters. A further reported finding was that TCR beta sequences accurately predicted the HLA-A and HLA-B alleles for most subjects in the first cohort. Presence/absence analyses assumed roughly uniform sequencing depth across donors, an assumption that may not hold. In a later analysis, HLA-associated TCR beta chains were found to be more clonally expanded and to have lower generation probabilities than equally common non-associated chains. A few of the identified cytomegalovirus-associated TCR beta chains were confirmed in vitro to be specific for cytomegalovirus antigens. Most TCR sequences were observed very rarely across donors, whereas some public TCRs were present in many individuals. Correlated functional status among segregating V segments might be attributable to linkage disequilibrium, but an unknown experimental factor could not be ruled out. Only TCR beta chains were sequenced in this cohort, and the absence of alpha or paired-chain data limited detectable features. V-gene and J-gene trimming of TCR beta chains was associated with a missense DCLRE1C variant in a later genetic analysis, and the association was replicated in an independent cohort. The classifier was reported to diagnose cytomegalovirus status with high specificity and sensitivity in both the original and validation cohorts. In a later analysis, the rate of TCR association differed among HLA loci, with DRB1 alleles having the most associated TCRs and HLA-C alleles having the fewest. According to a later genetic analysis, donors in an Asian-associated ancestry cluster had fewer N-insertions in productive TCRs than the approximately 700-donor mean. When HLA alleles, especially DR and DQ, strongly co-occurred, attributing TCR associations to individual alleles was difficult. The 87-base-pair reads could not distinguish some IMGT-functional V segments, including TRBV6-2 and TRBV6-3, so those segments were excluded. HLA typing was unavailable for some donors at each locus, so association tests used only the typed subset. Most CMV-associated TCR beta chains appeared to be HLA-restricted in a later analysis, and the HLA associations seemed to be driven largely by CMV exposure. In the study, roughly 160 TCR beta chains were listed as associated with cytomegalovirus.

The rearranged segments are TRBV7-8 and TRBJ2-7; 6 matching bases give a weak D call of TRBD1. The receptor was isolated from a human donor in good health. The sequenced sample consisted of PBMCs. The DNA sequence is TGTGCCAGCAGCTTAGGTAACAGGGCCCTCTCCTACGAGCAGTACTTC. Its product reads: CASSLGNRALSYEQYF. With the portions outside the CDR3 filled from the reference TRBV7-8 and TRBJ2-7 genes, the complete variable region becomes GAGVSQSPRYKVAKRGQDVALRCDPISGHVSLFWYQQALGQGPEFLTYFQNEAQLDKSGLPSDRFFAERPEGSVSTLKIQRTQQEDSAVYLCASSLGNRALSYEQYFGPGTRLTVT.